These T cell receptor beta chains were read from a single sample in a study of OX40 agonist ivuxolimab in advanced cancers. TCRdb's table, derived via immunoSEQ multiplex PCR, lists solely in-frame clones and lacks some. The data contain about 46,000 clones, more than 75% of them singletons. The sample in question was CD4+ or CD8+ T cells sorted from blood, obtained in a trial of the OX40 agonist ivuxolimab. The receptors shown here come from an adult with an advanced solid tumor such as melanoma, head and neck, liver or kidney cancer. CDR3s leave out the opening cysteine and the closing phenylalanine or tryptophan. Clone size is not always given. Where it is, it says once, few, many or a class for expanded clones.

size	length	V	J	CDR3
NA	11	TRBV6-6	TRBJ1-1	ASGTQGNTEAF
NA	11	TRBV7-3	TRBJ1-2	ASSYTGGRGYT
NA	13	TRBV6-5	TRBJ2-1	ASSKGTSEYNEQF
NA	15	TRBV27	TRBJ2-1	ASSLLAFSGGANEQF
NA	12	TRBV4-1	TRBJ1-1	ASSQPGEDTEAF
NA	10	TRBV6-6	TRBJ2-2	ASSYRAGELF
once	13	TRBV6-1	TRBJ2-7	ASSRQGTSGYEQY
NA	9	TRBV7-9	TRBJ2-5	ASSLQETQY
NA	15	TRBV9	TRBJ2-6	ASSVVSQGSGANVLT
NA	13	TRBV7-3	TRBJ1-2	ASSPRDGAHYGYT
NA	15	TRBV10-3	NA	AISEFPRGRASYEQY
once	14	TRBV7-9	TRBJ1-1	ASSYPGQTLNTEAF
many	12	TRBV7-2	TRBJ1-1	ASSLTGRNTEAF
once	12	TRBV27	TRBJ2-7	ASRLAGGPNEQY
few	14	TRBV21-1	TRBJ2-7	ASSSIRKLSSYEQY
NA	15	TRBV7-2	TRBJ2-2	ASSFRFRGPDFGELF
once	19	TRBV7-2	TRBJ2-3	ASSLAVQGYFTRLSTDTQY
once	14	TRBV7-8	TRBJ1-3	ASSLDRSLSGNTIY
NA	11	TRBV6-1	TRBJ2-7	ASSEKGFLEQY
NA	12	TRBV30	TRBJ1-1	AWRKGAGNTEAF
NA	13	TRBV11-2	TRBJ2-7	ASSPYRGPSYEQY
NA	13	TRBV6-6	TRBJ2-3	ASFDRDRYTDTQY
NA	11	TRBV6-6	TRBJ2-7	ASTYDRVLEQY
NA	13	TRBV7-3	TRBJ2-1	ASSSGLAGYNEQF
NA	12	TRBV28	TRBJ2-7	ASSLGTVRYEQY
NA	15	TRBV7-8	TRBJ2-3	ASSQALERGMIDTQY
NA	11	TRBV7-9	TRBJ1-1	ASVRGQGAEAF
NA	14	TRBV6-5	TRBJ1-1	ASSYDRTGVNTEAF